This TCR beta chain was documented in a study of T cells and Merkel cell carcinoma outcomes. Study findings and constraints: Reportedly, T-cell repertoire with density predicts Merkel cell carcinoma outcomes.

CDR3 size: 14 residues. The trim removed 6 bases at V and 4 bases at J, leaving 7 bases unmatched. CDR1 and CDR2 from the germline V gene are SNHLY and FYNNEI. Sequencing was performed with immunoSEQ multiplex PCR; in TCRdb, only in-frame clones are kept and a portion is missing. This sample yields roughly 9,200 clones, of which around four fifths are seen a single time; about 2.2% belongs to the top ten. This clone was seen once. Its antigen is as yet unknown. The chain has TRBV2 and TRBJ1-2; 8 bases line up with TRBD1. The sequenced sample was tumor tissue from Merkel cell carcinoma. This sequence originates from a human donor with Merkel cell carcinoma. CDR3 sequence reads: CASSGQGHSYGYTF. CDR3 in DNA: TGTGCCAGCAGCGGACAGGGTCACAGCTATGGCTACACCTTC.